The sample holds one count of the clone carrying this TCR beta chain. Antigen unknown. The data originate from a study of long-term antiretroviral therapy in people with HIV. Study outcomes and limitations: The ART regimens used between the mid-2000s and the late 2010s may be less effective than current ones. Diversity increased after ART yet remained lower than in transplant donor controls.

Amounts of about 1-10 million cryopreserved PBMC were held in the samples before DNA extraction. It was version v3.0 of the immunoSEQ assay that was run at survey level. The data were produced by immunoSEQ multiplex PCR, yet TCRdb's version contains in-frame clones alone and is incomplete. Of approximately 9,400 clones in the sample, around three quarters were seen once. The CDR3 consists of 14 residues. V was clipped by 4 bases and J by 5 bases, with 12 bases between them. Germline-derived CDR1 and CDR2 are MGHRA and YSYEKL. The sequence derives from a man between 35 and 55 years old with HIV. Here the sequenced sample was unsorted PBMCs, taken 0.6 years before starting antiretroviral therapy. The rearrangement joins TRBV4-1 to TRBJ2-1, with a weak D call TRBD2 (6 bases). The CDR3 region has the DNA TGCGCCAGCAGCCGACAGACTAGGGACAATGAGCAGTTCTTC. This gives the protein CASSRQTRDNEQFF.